This paragraph reports one TCR beta chain. The CDR3 length is 14 residues. Germline CDR1 reads SGHRS; CDR2 reads YFSETQ. Trimming shortened V by 2 bases and J by 1 base, and 9 bases separated the two germline ends. This record comes from a study of CD8+ T cells in alopecia areata. RNA extraction was followed by reverse transcription into cDNA, which acted as the sequencing template. Clones were sequenced by immunoSEQ multiplex PCR, and TCRdb holds only the in-frame ones, with some missing. The sample contains over 150,000 clones, about 56% of which appear only once. The source of this sequence is a human donor in good health. The chain links TRBV5-1 to TRBJ1-1; D uncertain. Sequencing was carried out using CD8+ T cells sorted from blood. CDR3 coding DNA: TGCGCCAGCAGCTTCATCGGGCCGAACACTGAAGCTTTCTTT. Translation gives CASSFIGPNTEAFF.